Below are 31 T cell receptor beta chains sequenced from a single sample in a study of post-analysis software for immune sequencing data. Findings and caveats of the study: A handful of TRBV segments were significantly more frequent in patients than in controls. TRBV5-6, TRBV5-1 and TRBV20-1 were among these segments.

Antigens of these TCRs are unknown. Prepared TCR beta cDNA libraries contained unique molecular identifiers. TCRdb recomputed calls from the PCR reads with MiXCR, one row per CDR3 protein. The sample lists more than 450,000 distinct CDR3 sequences, around 40% occurring once. Specimen: blood. The receptor set was obtained from a girl aged 10-17 years with multiple sclerosis.

This clonotype was seen at least ten times. The chain links TRBV20-1 to TRBJ2-5; 10 bases agree with TRBD2. J lost 5 bases, V lost 0 bases, and 3 bases had no gene match. This CDR3 comprises 14 residues. Germline V CDR1 and CDR2: DFQATT, SNEGSKA (reference sequence). CDR3 bases: TGCAGTGCTAGAGATGGGACTAGCGTGGAGACCCAGTACTTC. It encodes CSARDGTSVETQYF.

Comment on this clonotype: Germline is not matched at one junction end, which may reflect a read error. The gene calls are TRBV2 and TRBJ1-6, with unresolved D. The CDR3 extends over 15 amino acids. The germline gives CDR1 SNHLY, CDR2 FYNNEI. The CDR3 spells CASRPLGDVSSPLHF. The CDR3 coding sequence is TGCGCCAGCAGACCACTCGGGGATGTTAGTTCACCCCTCCACTTT. Full variable domain (outside the CDR3, taken from reference TRBV2 and TRBJ1-6): EPEVTQTPSHQVTQMGQEVILRCVPISNHLYFYWYRQILGQKVEFLVSFYNNEISEKSEIFDDQFSVERPDGSNFTLKIRSTKLEDSAMYFCASRPLGDVSSPLHFGNGTRLTVT.

The V and J genes are TRBV11-1 and TRBJ2-5, with 8 bases fitting TRBD1. The CDR3 is 15 amino acids. The junction had 7 bases not matched to a gene; V was cut back by 4 bases and J by 3 bases. CDR1 is SGHAT, CDR2 FQDESV, per germline (reference sequence). This CDR3 reads CASSSNGQGEETQYF. Written as DNA, the CDR3 is TGTGCCAGCAGCTCCAACGGACAGGGCGAAGAGACCCAGTACTTC.

This clonotype was counted between two and nine times. The junction and the germline gene differ at one end; a read error may be behind it. V is TRBV2 and J is TRBJ2-4; D is perhaps TRBD2 (6 bases). This CDR3 comprises 15 residues. Germline-derived CDR1 and CDR2 are SNHLY and FYNNEI. The CDR3 DNA sequence: TGTGCCAGCAGGGAGGCCGCGGCGGGGAAAAACATTCAGTATTTC. Translated: CASREAAAGKNIQYF.

The chain is built from TRBV10-2 and TRBJ1-2; perhaps TRBD1 as D (5 bases). This CDR3 contains 14 residues. The germline V gene encodes CDR1 WSHSY and CDR2 SAAADI. Trimming shortened V by 3 bases and J by 6 bases, and 14 bases separated the two germline ends. The CDR3 sequence: CASSDFGGANGYTF. As DNA, the CDR3 is TGCGCCAGCAGTGATTTTGGCGGGGCCAATGGCTACACCTTC.

The rearrangement links TRBV2 to TRBJ1-1; no definite D call. V was shortened by 6 bases and J by 1 base, with 12 bases between the two germline ends. The CDR3 is 14 residues long. CDR1 is SNHLY, CDR2 FYNNEI, per germline. CDR3 sequence (DNA): TGTGCCAGCAGGTCGGGGATAGAGAACACTGAAGCTTTCTTT. Protein: CASRSGIENTEAFF.

V is TRBV5-1 and J is TRBJ2-5, with no clear D. Germline V CDR1 and CDR2: SGHRS, YFSETQ. The CDR3 totals 14 residues. The V end lost 0 bases, the J end lost 4 bases, and 10 bases lay between the germline ends. CDR3 nucleotide sequence: TGCGCCAGCAGCTTGGGTGAGATTGGAGAGACCCAGTACTTC. Its protein is CASSLGEIGETQYF.

V and J are TRBV28 and TRBJ2-5; D ambiguous. This CDR3 region has 15 residues. With 2 bases removed from V and 5 bases from J, the gap between germline ends came to 15 bases. CDR1 is MDHEN and CDR2 is SYDVKM in the germline V gene. This CDR3 is CASSLEYLPGETQYF. As DNA, the CDR3 is TGTGCCAGCAGTTTAGAGTACCTTCCTGGGGAGACCCAGTACTTC. Full variable domain (rest looked up from reference TRBV28 and TRBJ2-5): DVKVTQSSRYLVKRTGEKVFLECVQDMDHENMFWYRQDPGLGLRLIYFSYDVKMKEKGDIPEGYSVSREKKERFSLILESASTNQTSMYLCASSLEYLPGETQYFGPGTRLLVL.

The J gene is TRBJ1-4, the V gene TRBV12-3 or TRBV12-4; unclear D gene. The length of the CDR3 is 14 residues. Trimming removed 4 bases from V and 7 bases from J, with 13 bases in between. CDR3 sequence reads: CASSSRGGSEKLFF. The CDR3 region has the DNA TGTGCCAGCAGTTCTCGGGGAGGGAGTGAAAAACTGTTTTTT.

The V gene is TRBV5-1, the J gene TRBJ2-4, with D possibly being TRBD2 (6 bases). Germline CDR1 SGHRS, CDR2 YFSETQ. Trimming removed 8 bases at V and 5 bases at J, with 11 bases between. This CDR3 comprises 12 residues. CDR3 nucleotide sequence: TGCGCCAGTTGGGACTTTCAAAACATTCAGTACTTC. It specifies CASWDFQNIQYF.

This clonotype was found many times. CDR3: CSVEGTDYGYTF. CDR3 coding DNA: TGCAGCGTTGAAGGGACAGACTATGGCTACACCTTC. The chain joins TRBV29-1 to TRBJ1-2; D may be TRBD1 (6 bases). Germline values: CDR1 SQVTM, CDR2 ANQGSEA. The V gene lost 1 base and the J gene lost 3 bases, with 6 bases spanning the gap. The CDR3 runs 12 residues.

This clonotype was seen only a few times. The chain couples TRBV4-1 to TRBJ2-5; 12 bases line up with TRBD1. The CDR3 runs 18 residues. Germline V gene data show CDR1 as MGHRA and CDR2 as YSYEKL. V gave up 0 bases and J gave up 5 bases; unmatched junction bases: 10. CDR3 bases: TGCGCCAGCAGCCAAGACAAAACCGGGACAGGGGGCAGGGAGACCCAGTACTTC. It is translated as CASSQDKTGTGGRETQYF.

This chain joins TRBV4-1 and TRBJ1-2; the D is unclear. This CDR3 is built from 13 residues. Germline CDR1 MGHRA, CDR2 YSYEKL. The V and J ends lost 0 bases and 4 bases respectively, with 6 bases between them. The CDR3 region is CASSQEQPYGYTF. The CDR3 bases are TGCGCCAGCAGCCAAGAACAACCCTATGGCTACACCTTC.

J is TRBJ2-7 and V is TRBV29-1; the match to TRBD1 covers 8 bases. The CDR3 has 15 residues. Unmatched junction bases numbered 8, after V lost 3 bases and J lost 1 base. The germline gives CDR1 SQVTM, CDR2 ANQGSEA. CDR3 DNA: TGCAGCGTTGAGGAAGGGACAGGTATTTCCTACGAGCAGTACTTC. This encodes CSVEEGTGISYEQYF.

This chain connects TRBV10-3 to TRBJ1-1; 9 nucleotides agree with TRBD1. The CDR3 runs 14 residues. V was clipped by 5 bases and J by 5 bases; unmatched bases: 6. Germline assignment: CDR1 ENHRY and CDR2 SYGVKD. The chain's CDR3 is CAISPNRGQTEAFF. The CDR3 DNA is TGTGCCATCAGTCCTAACAGGGGGCAAACTGAAGCTTTCTTT.

The chain has TRBV7-9 and TRBJ2-5; D gene uncertain. Trimming took 3 bases from V and 2 from J, leaving 10 bases between them. The CDR3 runs to 14 residues. Germline V gene lookup returns CDR1 SEHNR and CDR2 FQNEAQ (reference sequence). For the CDR3, the DNA is TGTGCCAGCAGCTTCTCAGGTTCACAAGAGACCCAGTACTTC. It codes for CASSFSGSQETQYF.

CDR3 in amino acids: CASSLGASGRATDTQYF. CDR3 DNA sequence: TGTGCCAGCAGCTTAGGCGCTAGCGGGAGGGCGACAGATACGCAGTATTTT. The V and J genes are TRBV7-2 and TRBJ2-3; 12 bases agree with TRBD2. Germline V gene sequence: CDR1 SGHTA, CDR2 FQGNSA. V lost 1 base and J lost 3; bases outside the gene matches: 5. This CDR3 comprises 17 residues.

The chain combines TRBV10-3 with TRBJ2-5, with D possibly called TRBD1 or TRBD2 (5 bases each). Deletions cut 5 bases from V and 2 bases from J, with 18 bases between. Germline V gene sequence: CDR1 ENHRY, CDR2 SYGVKD. The CDR3 contains 16 residues. The CDR3 DNA reads TGTGCCATCAGTCAAGGGGTAGGGACCTCGCAAGAGACCCAGTACTTC. This encodes CAISQGVGTSQETQYF.

The sample holds a few counts of this clonotype. J is TRBJ2-7 and V is TRBV7-3; the D gene could be TRBD1 or TRBD2 (6 bases each). The CDR3 has 14 residues. V gave up 4 bases and J gave up 1 base, with 11 bases separating them. The germline CDR1 and CDR2 sequences are SGHTA and FQGTGA. For the CDR3, the DNA is TGTGCCAGCAGCTCGAGGGGGGAATCCTACGAGCAGTACTTC. It specifies CASSSRGESYEQYF. Together with reference TRBV7-3 and TRBJ2-7, the CDR3 gives the full variable domain: GAGVSQTPSNKVTEKGKYVELRCDPISGHTALYWYRQSLGQGPEFLIYFQGTGAADDSGLPNDRFFAVRPEGSVSTLKIQRTERGDSAVYLCASSSRGESYEQYFGPGTRLTVT.

This clonotype showed up just once. The chain has TRBV4-2 and TRBJ2-1; 7 nucleotides agree with TRBD2. V shed 4 bases and J 6 bases; nucleotides not matched to a gene: 12. CDR1 and CDR2 (germline): LGHNA, YNFKEQ. The length of the CDR3 is 16 residues. The DNA of the CDR3 is TGTGCCAGCAGCCTAGCCGCTGGGGGGGAACCCAATGAGCAGTTCTTC. Translating it yields CASSLAAGGEPNEQFF.

This clonotype was seen a few times. The rearrangement uses TRBV7-9 and TRBJ1-2; 9 nucleotides align to TRBD1. The CDR3 runs to 16 residues. The ends lost 5 bases at V and 6 bases at J; junction bases unmatched: 13. Germline CDR1 and CDR2: SEHNR and FQNEAQ (reference sequence). This CDR3 is CASSPPTGGAEDGYTF. CDR3 bases: TGTGCCAGCAGCCCCCCTACAGGGGGCGCTGAAGATGGCTACACCTTC.

The chain recombines TRBV5-1 with TRBJ2-1; the D is unclear. The CDR3 length is 16 residues. Trimming took off 0 bases at V and 7 bases at J, with 17 bases between the two ends. CDR1 and CDR2 (germline): SGHRS, YFSETQ. CDR3 region: CASSLAVSGLVNEQFF. The CDR3 region has the DNA TGCGCCAGCAGCTTGGCCGTTAGTGGGTTGGTAAATGAGCAGTTCTTC. Filled out from reference TRBV5-1 and TRBJ2-1, the complete variable domain reads KAGVTQTPRYLIKTRGQQVTLSCSPISGHRSVSWYQQTPGQGLQFLFEYFSETQRNKGNFPGRFSGRQFSNSRSEMNVSTLELGDSALYLCASSLAVSGLVNEQFFGPGTRLTVL.

The rearrangement links TRBV20-1 to TRBJ2-3, with 9 bases that match TRBD2. Germline assignment: CDR1 DFQATT and CDR2 SNEGSKA (reference sequence). J gave up 3 bases and V 7 bases, and 5 bases lay outside the gene matches. The length of the CDR3 is 13 residues. The CDR3 nucleotides are TGCAGTGGCGAGCGGGGGGAAACAGATACGCAGTATTTT. Amino acid sequence: CSGERGETDTQYF.

This clonotype has more than one count but fewer than ten. CDR3 DNA: TGTGCCAGCAGCTTGCAAGAAATTCGGGGCGAGCAGTACTTC. Its protein is CASSLQEIRGEQYF. The chain links TRBV7-9 to TRBJ2-7; tentatively, D is TRBD2 (5 bases). In germline, CDR1 is SEHNR, CDR2 FQNEAQ (reference sequence). Trimming cost V 3 bases and J 6 bases, with 15 bases left between them. The CDR3 has 14 amino acids.

V and J are TRBV29-1 and TRBJ2-1, with D possibly being TRBD2 (5 bases). The CDR3 contains 13 residues. CDR1 is SQVTM, CDR2 ANQGSEA, per germline. Trimming left V 7 bases short and J 9 bases short, with 19 bases between. The CDR3: CSASYQEAGEQFF. CDR3 DNA sequence: TGCAGCGCCTCATATCAGGAGGCCGGTGAGCAGTTCTTC.

There are a few counts of this clonotype. One end of the junction does not line up with germline, which may come from a read error. The genes are TRBV13 and TRBJ2-4; D is unclear. The J call is doubtful: the DNA matches TRBJ2-7 better. This CDR3 contains 11 residues. Per germline, CDR1 PRHDT and CDR2 FYEKMQ (reference sequence). The CDR3 reads CASSYSCEQYF. The CDR3 DNA reads as TGTGCCAGCAGCTACTCCTGCGAGCAGTACTTC.

The chain is built from TRBV5-1 and TRBJ1-4; D unclear. Germline V gives CDR1 SGHRS, CDR2 YFSETQ. The CDR3 consists of 16 residues. V gave up 0 bases and J gave up 0 bases, with 9 bases separating them. CDR3 protein: CASSLGVTSTNEKLFF. The CDR3 DNA follows: TGCGCCAGCAGCTTGGGCGTCACCTCAACTAATGAAAAACTGTTTTTT.

The chain has TRBV10-2 and TRBJ2-4; D is unresolved. V was pared by 11 bases and J by 8 bases, with 13 bases between. Per the germline V gene, CDR1 is WSHSY and CDR2 is SAAADI. The CDR3 consists of 11 residues. CDR3 coding DNA: TGCGCCTCCTTGGCCCAAGACATTCAGTACTTC. Translated, it gives CASLAQDIQYF.

The chain couples TRBV14 to TRBJ1-2; the match to TRBD1 covers 7 bases. J was trimmed by 8 bases and V by 5 bases; bases with no gene match: 11. The CDR3 is made up of 14 amino acids. CDR1 SGHDN and CDR2 FVKESK come from the germline V gene. CDR3 nucleotide sequence: TGTGCCAGCAGCTCGCGACAGGGACGGGGCGGCTACACCTTC. It specifies CASSSRQGRGGYTF.

Many counts were recorded for this clonotype. The CDR3 region is CASSYHGRVGSTDTQYF. The DNA for the CDR3 is TGTGCCAGCAGTTACCATGGGAGGGTGGGAAGCACAGATACGCAGTATTTT. The chain couples TRBV6-2 or TRBV6-3 to TRBJ2-3; 7 positions match TRBD2. V gave up 2 bases and J gave up 0 bases; unmatched junction bases: 8. The germline CDR1 and CDR2 sequences are MNHEY and SVGEGT. The CDR3 has 17 residues.

V usage is TRBV12-3 or TRBV12-4 and J usage is TRBJ2-6, with D perhaps matching TRBD2 (7 bases). The CDR3 totals 16 residues. V lost 6 bases, J lost 4 bases, and 16 bases lay in between. CDR3 bases: TGTGCCAGCAGCTCCCTGCGGGGGCCGGGGGCCAACGTCCTGACTTTC. It translates to CASSSLRGPGANVLTF.